This TCR beta chain was identified in a study of esophageal squamous cell carcinoma under preoperative chemotherapy. Across the study: Both tumor-infiltrating lymphocytes and peripheral blood T cells were profiled. Study findings and constraints: Paclitaxel-nedaplatin therapy caused immediate, substantial clonotype frequency changes. After chemotherapy, TCR diversity rose significantly in peripheral T cells but not in tumor-infiltrating lymphocytes.

This CDR3 has 15 residues. Germline loops: CDR1 SGHTA, CDR2 FQGNSA. One entry per CDR3 protein results from TCRdb running MiXCR on the PCR reads. Here the sample spans about 15,000 distinct CDR3 sequences, under 55% being singletons. Only a few counts were recorded for this clonotype. Its matching antigen is unknown. Time point reported: before preoperative PTX-NDP chemotherapy. Preoperative chemotherapy with paclitaxel-nedaplatin was given to patients before surgery. This specimen was collected from a patient given preoperative chemotherapy. The chain uses TRBV7-2 and TRBJ2-1; 10 nucleotides line up with TRBD2. The end of the DNA is better explained by TRBJ2-7, so the J call may be wrong. This clonotype was obtained from a human donor with esophageal squamous cell carcinoma. The donor label of this sample is uncertain. In DNA form, the CDR3 reads TGTGCCAGCAGCTTAAAGGCTAGCGGGAGTAATGAGCAGTACTTC. Its protein product is CASSLKASGSNEQYF.